This T cell receptor beta chain was obtained from a study of siplizumab effects on memory and regulatory T cells. General study results and limits: With siplizumab, mappable alloreactive CD4+ clones averaged about 70% Treg-derived, versus around 30% in controls. Unstimulated subsets accounted for the mapping of only a minor share of the clones that were alloreactive. Suppression by proliferating Tregs derived from siplizumab cultures was not verified. Phenotypic classification as naive or memory proved unattainable for roughly 75-96% of proliferating CD4+ or CD8+ clones.

Libraries were prepared by immunoSEQ multiplex PCR; TCRdb keeps only in-frame clonotypes and omits some of them. The sample lists over 45,000 clones; around 98% were seen once. Germline V lookup: CDR1 MDHEN, CDR2 SYDVKM. Trimming stripped 8 bases from V and 3 bases from J, with 20 bases between. The CDR3 spans 16 residues. Concerning this clone: Its antigen is currently unknown.

Sequencing was carried out using naive CD8+ T cells sorted from blood. This TCR came from a human donor in good health. The chain couples TRBV28 to TRBJ1-5, with D perhaps matching TRBD1 (5 bases). The CDR3 reads CASDSWPRDFNQPQHF. In nucleotides, the CDR3 is TGTGCCAGCGATAGCTGGCCCCGGGACTTCAATCAGCCCCAGCATTTT.